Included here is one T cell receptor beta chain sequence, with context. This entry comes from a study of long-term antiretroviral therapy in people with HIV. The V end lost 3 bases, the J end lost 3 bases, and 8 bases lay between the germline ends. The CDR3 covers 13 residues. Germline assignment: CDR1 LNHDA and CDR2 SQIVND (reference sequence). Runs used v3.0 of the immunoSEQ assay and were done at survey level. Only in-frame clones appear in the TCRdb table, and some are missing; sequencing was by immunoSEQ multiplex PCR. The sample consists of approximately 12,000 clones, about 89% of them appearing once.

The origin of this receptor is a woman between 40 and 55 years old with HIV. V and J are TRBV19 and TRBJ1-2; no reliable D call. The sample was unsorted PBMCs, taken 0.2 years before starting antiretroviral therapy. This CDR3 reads CASSIRADYGYTF. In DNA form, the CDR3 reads TGTGCCAGTAGTATTCGGGCAGACTATGGCTACACCTTC.